This TCR beta chain was captured by sequencing in a study of blood T cell repertoires in COVID-19. Whole-study context: From the United States, Italy and Spain came samples of acute and convalescent COVID-19. PBMCs, B-cell-depleted T cells, or T cells provided the cDNA or gDNA that made up the material.

This CDR3 has 12 amino acids. The V and J ends lost 6 bases and 2 bases respectively, with 7 bases between them. Germline CDR1 and CDR2: ENHRY and SYGVKD. How the authors handled the data: Estimates of nucleated cell counts were drawn from the amplification of reference gene primers. The repertoire was sequenced with immunoSEQ multiplex PCR; TCRdb's copy has only in-frame clones and lacks some. The DNA was the basis for D and trimming; V, J and clone size are from that table. The sample holds 200,000 to 300,000 clones, 75% to 90% seen once. Specimen: peripheral blood. The rearrangement uses TRBV10-3 and TRBJ2-5, with a tentative D call TRBD1 (6 bases). This sequence was found in a woman aged 60-70 years with active or convalescent COVID-19. CDR3 sequence reads: CAIRGQQETQYF. CDR3 in DNA: TGTGCCATCAGGGGACAACAAGAGACCCAGTACTTC.